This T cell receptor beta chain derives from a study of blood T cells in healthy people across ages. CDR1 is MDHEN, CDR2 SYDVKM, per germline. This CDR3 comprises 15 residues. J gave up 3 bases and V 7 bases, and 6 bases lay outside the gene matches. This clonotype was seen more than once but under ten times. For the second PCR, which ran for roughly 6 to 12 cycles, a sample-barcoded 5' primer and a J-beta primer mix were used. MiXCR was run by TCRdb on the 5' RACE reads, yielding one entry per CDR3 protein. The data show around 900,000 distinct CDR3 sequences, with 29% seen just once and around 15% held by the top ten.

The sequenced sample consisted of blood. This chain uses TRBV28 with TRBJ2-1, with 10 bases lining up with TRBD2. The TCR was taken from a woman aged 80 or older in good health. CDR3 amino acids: CASTTSGLFYNEQFF. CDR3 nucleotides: TGTGCCAGCACGACTAGCGGGTTATTCTACAATGAGCAGTTCTTC.